A selection of T cell receptor beta chains follows, all from one sample in a study of T cells in Graves' hyperthyroidism and ophthalmopathy. TCRdb recomputed calls from the multiplex PCR reads with MiXCR, one row per CDR3 protein. The sample carries approximately 400,000 distinct CDR3 sequences, 15% to 20% recorded once. The sequenced material came from blood. The receptors were gathered from a young woman with Graves' hyperthyroidism. CDR3s include the opening cysteine and the closing phenylalanine or tryptophan.

V gene: TRBV28; CDR3 protein: CASSYTRTGGMSNGYTF
V gene: TRBV20-1; CDR3 protein: CSASPGNETQYF
V gene: TRBV30; CDR3 protein: CAWSVLAKNIQYF
V gene: TRBV28; CDR3 protein: CASRQGGQPQHF
V gene: TRBV20-1; CDR3 protein: CSARTGGSGYTF
V gene: TRBV4-1; CDR3 protein: CASSQDRGDRRTFF
V gene: TRBV6-1; CDR3 protein: CASNVAGWEQYF
V gene: TRBV7-3; CDR3 protein: CASSLYGGNTIYF
V gene: TRBV6-5; CDR3 protein: CASSYSITANTGELFF
V gene: TRBV4-1; CDR3 protein: CASSQTLGNQPQHF
V gene: TRBV11-2; CDR3 protein: CASSLAGSVETQYF
V gene: TRBV5-6; CDR3 protein: CASSLFGGRNTNTEAFF
V gene: TRBV6-1; CDR3 protein: CATSWDLGPYEQYF
V gene: TRBV12-3/TRBV12-4; CDR3 protein: CASSLFGDWGYTF
V gene: TRBV6-1; CDR3 protein: CASRTLTVNTEAFF
V gene: TRBV25-1; CDR3 protein: CASSGGAETGELFF
V gene: TRBV28; CDR3 protein: CASSLETLTYEQYF
V gene: TRBV13; CDR3 protein: CASSPGQGAMTDTQYF
V gene: TRBV6-5; CDR3 protein: CASSHGQTQETQYF
V gene: TRBV6-1; CDR3 protein: CASTLWTAREGNTEAFF
V gene: TRBV6-1; CDR3 protein: CASGLPGGLRGYTF
V gene: TRBV12-3/TRBV12-4; CDR3 protein: CASSPDYQPQHF
V gene: TRBV12-3/TRBV12-4; CDR3 protein: CASSLGAGREQYF
V gene: TRBV10-3; CDR3 protein: CAILDEGRNTGELFF
V gene: TRBV10-3; CDR3 protein: CAISSGQGASKGETQYF
V gene: TRBV6-2/TRBV6-3; CDR3 protein: CASIARDSIRRTQYF
V gene: TRBV28; CDR3 protein: CASSFGTGREDTEAFF